This section outlines one T cell receptor (beta chain) sequence together with its context. Its antigen remains unidentified. The sample holds other DNA sequences that translate to the same CDR3. Cells designated naive CD8 were CD45RO-negative and were positively selected for CCR7, with terminally differentiated effector memory CD45RA+ cells excluded. This sample stems from a study of shared clonotypes between healthy human individuals. Study-wide results and caveats: Generation of non-shared clonotypes was less probable than generation of clonotypes shared by all four donors.

From germline, CDR1 is SGHNT and CDR2 YYREEE (reference sequence). The CDR3 has 13 residues. Trimming stripped 2 bases from V and 0 bases from J, with 5 bases between. Libraries were prepared by immunoSEQ multiplex PCR; TCRdb keeps only in-frame clonotypes and omits some of them. Found here are about 2.1 million clones, roughly 93% of them singletons; the top ten hold over 1.5%. This rearrangement joins TRBV5-4 to TRBJ1-1, with unresolved D. This clonotype originated in a man aged 18 to 30 in good health. Some clones in this sample may be carry-over from other donors' samples. The sample comprised naive CD8+ T cells from PBMCs. The CDR3 DNA reads TGTGCCAGCAGCTTACTGGTGAACACTGAAGCTTTCTTT. The encoded protein is CASSLLVNTEAFF.